This TCR beta chain was identified in a study of molecular identifiers for immune sequencing clone quantification. The CDR3 covers 16 residues. Trimming stripped 5 bases from V and 3 bases from J, with 18 bases between. TCRdb fed the PCR reads into MiXCR, producing one record per CDR3 protein. The sample yields hundreds of thousands of distinct CDR3 sequences, 20% to 25% seen once. There are a few counts of this clonotype. The specimen sequenced was naive CD8+ T cells from blood, with Jurkat cell RNA spiked in. Subset here: FACS-sorted CD8+CD4-CCR7+CD45RA+ naive T cells. The chain links TRBV12-3 or TRBV12-4 to TRBJ2-3; tentatively, D is TRBD2 (6 bases). The sequence was obtained from a human donor in good health. Some libraries in this study had Jurkat cell RNA spiked in. CDR3 sequence (DNA): TGTGCCAGCAGTCTGCAGCGGGTACGGCGTACAGATACGCAGTATTTT. This translates into CASSLQRVRRTDTQYF.